This entry is about one TCR beta chain. Antigen specificity is unknown. Together with a sample-barcoded 5' primer, a J-beta primer mix was included in a second PCR lasting about 7 to 12 cycles. Using its own MiXCR run on the 5' RACE reads, TCRdb lists one record per CDR3 protein. The profile shows 780,000 or so distinct CDR3 sequences, around half of them singletons. These data originate in a study of blood T cells in healthy people across ages. Findings and limits, study-wide: Shifts in expanded clonotypes may have been confounded by donor CMV status, which was unknown. PBMCs went unsorted, and a conclusive naive versus antigen-experienced comparison was therefore prevented.

Material for sequencing was blood. The clonotype was recovered from a man older than 75 in good health.

In nucleotides, the CDR3 is TGTGCCAGCAGCTTGTCGGGATGGGGAACTAATGAAAAACTGTTTTTT. Translated, it gives CASSLSGWGTNEKLFF. The rearrangement uses TRBV5-5 and TRBJ1-4; D unclear. Germline V lookup: CDR1 SGHKS, CDR2 YYEKEE (reference sequence). The CDR3 sequence is 16 residues long. Trimming took off 1 base at V and 1 base at J, with 11 bases between the two ends.